This entry is about one T cell receptor (beta chain). Its specific antigen is unknown. Base qualities are not recorded, but no much larger clone differs from it by a single base. A MiSeq instrument was used for deep resolution sequencing, which targeted depths ranging from 1 in 1 million up to 1 in 200,000 T cells, with coverage averaging 10x for each clonotype. TCR beta libraries were generated with the immunoSEQ hsTCRB Kit. The study's own analysis went as follows. Data were analyzed with ImmunoSEQ Data Assistant and ImmunoSEQ Analyzer, with V, D and J genes assigned per IMGT definitions. Clonality was computed as one minus normalized Shannon entropy of productive rearrangement frequencies, ranging from 0 to 1. Only overrepresented clonotypes making up at least 0.05% of each patient's repertoire were included in the public clonotype analysis. More than ten age-matched healthy donor repertoires from immuneACCESS were used as controls for clonality. What TCRdb holds here is the immuneACCESS table cut down to in-frame rearrangements. Part of the clones is not present; checked against another copy, under half of the missing clones reflect an unresolved V gene, and the others are unexplained. The V and J calls and clone size come from that table; D and trimming were worked out from the DNA. The sample has 25,000 to 30,000 clones on record, 57% of them singletons. Of the sample, approximately 5.4% is held by the ten largest clones.

This record comes from a study of cytotoxic CD8 clonotypes in ibrutinib-treated CLL (dated by TCRdb to the early 2020s). Turning to the overall study: The cohort was composed of ten to eleven relapsed/refractory and around 15 treatment-naive patients; IGHV unmutated status was identified in some 17 patients. Partial responses were observed in 24 patients and complete responses in 2; after a median follow-up of about 69 months, remission was maintained in 14 patients and progression was observed in some twelve. Samples at response were collected after a median of about 12 months of treatment, with a range of roughly 6 to 40 months. On average, each sample had approximately 280,000 productive templates and more than 75,000 productive rearrangements. Longitudinal samples were available for about 30% of the 86 trial participants. Cryopreserved peripheral blood mononuclear cells were obtained prior to treatment, at the time of response, and at either disease progression or sustained remission.

CDR1 is given as SEHNR and CDR2 as FQNEAQ, both from the germline V gene (reference sequence). Reading from cysteine to phenylalanine, the CDR3 counts 12 amino acids. Only CDR3 DNA is held: 36 bases, read in frame from base 1. The V and J ends are trimmed by 1 base and 4 bases, leaving 2 bases between them. The study at large found these results: Public clonotypes were found to be uncommon and were observed to contract or remain stable during treatment; the increase in clonality was shown to reflect expansion of private clonotypes at ibrutinib response. Baseline clonality exceeded that of age-matched healthy donors and correlated strongly with circulating CD8+ T-cell counts. Clonality increased at ibrutinib response, stayed stable in sustained remission, and fell back toward baseline at progression. Sampling times were not matched between sustained-remission and progressing patients, and lymph node repertoires were not studied.

About 2 micrograms of genomic DNA were extracted from cryopreserved PBMCs for TCR beta library preparation. High-throughput TCR beta sequencing was performed on longitudinal blood samples from CLL patients receiving ibrutinib monotherapy. The patients were enrolled in a single-center, open-label phase 2 trial of ibrutinib monotherapy. The sample consisted of PBMCs, taken before ibrutinib treatment. The source of this sequence is a human donor with chronic lymphocytic leukemia. The rearranged segments are TRBV7-9 and TRBJ1-5, with the identity of the D gene unclear. Here is the DNA: TGTGCCAGCAGCTTAGGGAATCAGCCCCAGCATTTT. It is translated as CASSLGNQPQHF.